This paragraph reports one T cell receptor beta chain. The data belong to a study of shared clonotypes between healthy human individuals. Naive CD8 cells were CD45RO-negative, positively selected for CCR7, excluding terminally differentiated effector memory CD45RA+ cells. Between the trimmed V and J ends, which lost 7 bases and 0 bases, there was a span of 11 bases. CDR1 and CDR2 from the germline V gene are SGHRS and YFSETQ. The CDR3 spans 13 residues. TCRdb's table, derived via immunoSEQ multiplex PCR, lists solely in-frame clones and lacks some. This repertoire shows roughly 600,000 clones, 95% to 98% found once; its top ten account for 0.25% to 0.35%.

The TCR was taken from a man aged 30 to 39 in good health. The V call is TRBV5-1, the J call TRBJ2-7; D gene uncertain. Sequencing used naive CD8+ T cells sorted from blood. For the CDR3, the DNA is TGCGCCAGCCGCTGGACGGTCTCCTACGAGCAGTACTTC. It encodes CASRWTVSYEQYF. Full variable domain (outside the CDR3, taken from reference TRBV5-1 and TRBJ2-7): KAGVTQTPRYLIKTRGQQVTLSCSPISGHRSVSWYQQTPGQGLQFLFEYFSETQRNKGNFPGRFSGRQFSNSRSEMNVSTLELGDSALYLCASRWTVSYEQYFGPGTRLTVT.